This TCR beta chain was recorded in a study of early T cells in non-severe SARS-CoV-2 infection. Each cDNA molecule carried a unique molecular identifier. TCRdb reprocessed the 5' RACE reads with MiXCR, giving one entry per CDR3 protein. The data show 75,000 to 100,000 distinct CDR3 sequences, around 16% seen once. V lost 5 bases, J lost 4 bases, and 15 bases lay in between. The CDR3 has 14 residues. The clonotype comes from an adult who was a healthcare worker with PCR-confirmed SARS-CoV-2 infection or an uninfected control (not recorded which). Sequencing was done on a sample of whole blood. This chain connects TRBV12-3 or TRBV12-4 to TRBJ2-7; D possibly corresponds to TRBD1 (6 bases). CDR3 sequence: CASSPRTRGYEQYF. DNA for the CDR3: TGTGCCAGCAGTCCCCGTACGAGGGGGTACGAGCAGTACTTC.